The clone carrying this TCR beta chain has more than one count but fewer than ten. Its antigen is unidentified. The entry originates in a study of T cells in Graves' hyperthyroidism and ophthalmopathy. General study findings and limits: Blood also carried most thyroid clonotypes expanded above 0.001.

Germline V CDR1 and CDR2: SGHDN, FVKESK. This CDR3 has 13 residues. Hyperthyroidism of Graves' type that showed no ophthalmopathy progression within 18 months was stable. Hyperthyroidism had been newly diagnosed in patients aged 18 to 65, and its duration was under 2 months. There were TCR beta CDR3 regions amplified from RNA transcripts. The TCR CDR3 first-round RT-PCR relied on the HTBI primer set. Each CDR3 protein is one row after TCRdb ran MiXCR on the multiplex PCR reads. Of tens of thousands of distinct CDR3 sequences in the sample, roughly 50% were seen once. The sequenced sample consisted of peripheral blood or thyroid tissue (not recorded which). The receptor was isolated from a woman aged 50 to 60 with Graves' hyperthyroidism. The rearrangement uses TRBV14 and TRBJ1-6, with D hard to call. CDR3 in DNA: TGTGCTACGAGGAGCTCCTATAATTCACCCCTCCACTTT. Translating it yields CATRSSYNSPLHF.